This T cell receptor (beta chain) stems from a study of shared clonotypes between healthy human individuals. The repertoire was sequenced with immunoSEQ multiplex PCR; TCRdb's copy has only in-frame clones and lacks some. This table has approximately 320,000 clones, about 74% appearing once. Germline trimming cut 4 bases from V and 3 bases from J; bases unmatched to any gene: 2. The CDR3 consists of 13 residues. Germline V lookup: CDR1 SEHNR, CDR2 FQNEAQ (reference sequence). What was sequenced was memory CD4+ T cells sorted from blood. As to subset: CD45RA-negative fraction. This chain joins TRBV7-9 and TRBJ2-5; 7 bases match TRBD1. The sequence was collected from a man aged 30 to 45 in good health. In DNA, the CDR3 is TGTGCCAGCAGCTCCGACAGGGAAGAGACCCAGTACTTC. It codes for CASSSDREETQYF. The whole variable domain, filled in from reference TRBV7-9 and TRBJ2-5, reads DTGVSQNPRHKITKRGQNVTFRCDPISEHNRLYWYRQTLGQGPEFLTYFQNEAQLEKSRLLSDRFSAERPKGSFSTLEIQRTEQGDSAMYLCASSSDREETQYFGPGTRLLVL.